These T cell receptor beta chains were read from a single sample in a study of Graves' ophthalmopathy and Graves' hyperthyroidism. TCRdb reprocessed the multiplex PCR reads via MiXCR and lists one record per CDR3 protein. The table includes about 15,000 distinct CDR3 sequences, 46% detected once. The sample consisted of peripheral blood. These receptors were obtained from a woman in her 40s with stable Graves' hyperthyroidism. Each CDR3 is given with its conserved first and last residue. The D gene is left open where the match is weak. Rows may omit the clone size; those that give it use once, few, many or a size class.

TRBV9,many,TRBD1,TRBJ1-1,CASSLYSSSGQGAFF,TGTGCCAGCAGCCTTTATTCTTCCTCGGGACAGGGTGCTTTCTTT
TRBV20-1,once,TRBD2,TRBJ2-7,CSASVSGRYEQYF,TGCAGTGCTAGTGTTAGCGGGAGGTACGAGCAGTACTTC
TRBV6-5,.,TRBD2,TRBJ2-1,CASSYSRGAGGASYNEQFF,TGTGCCAGCAGTTACTCGAGGGGTGCGGGGGGGGCCTCCTACAATGAGCAGTTCTTC
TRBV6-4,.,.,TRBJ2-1,CASSEKGLGSYNEQFF,TGTGCCAGCAGTGAAAAGGGTTTGGGGTCCTACAATGAGCAGTTCTTC
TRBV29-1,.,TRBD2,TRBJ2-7,CSVGRGEQYF,TGCAGCGTTGGGCGGGGGGAGCAGTACTTC
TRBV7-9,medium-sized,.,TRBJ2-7,CASSLDTYEQYF,TGTGCCAGCAGCCTCGACACCTACGAGCAGTACTTC
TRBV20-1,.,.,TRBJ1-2,CRASIGWGYTF,TGCAGAGCTAGCATTGGGTGGGGCTACACCTTC
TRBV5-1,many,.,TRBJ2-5,CASSPDVSGTQYF,TGCGCCAGCAGCCCGGACGTATCGGGGACCCAGTACTTC
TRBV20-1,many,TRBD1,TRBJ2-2,CSVNRGLSNTGELFF,TGCAGTGTTAACAGGGGGCTCTCGAACACCGGGGAGCTGTTTTTT
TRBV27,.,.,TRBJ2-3,CASSSARLADTQYF,TGTGCCAGCAGTTCCGCCCGACTAGCAGATACGCAGTATTTT
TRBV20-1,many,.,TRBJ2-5,CSARPLGGTETQYF,TGCAGTGCTAGACCCCTCGGCGGGACTGAGACCCAGTACTTC
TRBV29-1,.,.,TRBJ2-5,CSVGGETQYF,TGCAGCGTTGGGGGAGAGACCCAGTACTTC
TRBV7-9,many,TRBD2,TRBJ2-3,CASSLMWEGSDTQYF,TGTGCCAGCAGCTTAATGTGGGAGGGGTCAGATACGCAGTATTTT
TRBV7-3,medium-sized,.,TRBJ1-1,CASSLQGRTEAFF,TGTGCCAGCAGCTTACAGGGGAGGACTGAAGCTTTCTTT
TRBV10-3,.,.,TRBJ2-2,CAISVGARALGHGELFF,TGTGCCATCAGCGTGGGGGCCCGGGCCCTCGGTCACGGGGAGCTGTTTTTT
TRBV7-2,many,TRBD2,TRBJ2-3,CASSPHPPRAGGRIDTQYF,TGTGCCAGCAGCCCCCATCCCCCCAGGGCGGGAGGGAGAATCGATACGCAGTATTTT
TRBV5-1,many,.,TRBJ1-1,CASRSDYTEAFF,TGCGCCAGCAGGTCGGATTACACTGAAGCTTTCTTT
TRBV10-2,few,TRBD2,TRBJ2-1,CASSVSGGAGNEQFF,TGCGCCAGCAGTGTCAGCGGGGGGGCTGGGAATGAGCAGTTCTTC
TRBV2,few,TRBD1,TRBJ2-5,CASSHRGEGNQPQYF,TGTGCCAGCAGCCACAGGGGAGAGGGCAATCAGCCCCAGTACTTC
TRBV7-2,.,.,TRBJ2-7,CASSSVGDGYEQYF,TGTGCCAGCAGCTCCGTTGGCGATGGGTACGAGCAGTACTTC
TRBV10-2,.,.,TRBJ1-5,CASSAYSNQPQHF,TGCGCCAGCAGTGCCTATAGCAATCAGCCCCAGCATTTT
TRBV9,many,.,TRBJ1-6,CASSETQGNSPLHF,TGTGCCAGCAGCGAGACCCAGGGTAATTCACCCCTCCACTTT
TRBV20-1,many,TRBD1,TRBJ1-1,CSARQGASTEAFF,TGCAGTGCTAGACAGGGGGCGTCCACTGAAGCTTTCTTT
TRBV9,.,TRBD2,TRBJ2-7,CASSASGTSFYEQYF,TGTGCCAGCAGCGCATCCGGGACTAGCTTCTACGAGCAGTACTTC
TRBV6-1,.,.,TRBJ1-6,CASSAVRNNSPLHF,TGTGCCAGCAGTGCCGTCCGGAACAATTCACCCCTCCACTTT
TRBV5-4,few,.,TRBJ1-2,CASSPQGSYYGYTF,TGTGCCAGCAGTCCACAGGGTTCTTACTATGGCTACACCTTC
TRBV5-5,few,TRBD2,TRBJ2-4,CASSLRGRDENIQYF,TGTGCCAGCAGCTTGCGGGGGAGGGATGAGAACATTCAGTACTTC
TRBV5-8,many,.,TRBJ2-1,CASSLGVLGQDEQFF,TGTGCCAGCAGCTTGGGTGTGCTGGGGCAGGATGAGCAGTTCTTC
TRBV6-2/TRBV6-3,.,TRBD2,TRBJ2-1,CATPSRRERFNEQFF,TGTGCCACCCCCAGCAGGCGGGAGCGGTTCAATGAGCAGTTCTTC
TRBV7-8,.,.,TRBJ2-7,CASSSSGAAYEQYF,TGTGCCAGCAGCTCCTCGGGGGCCGCCTACGAGCAGTACTTC
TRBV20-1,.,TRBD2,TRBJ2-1,CSARRLAREQFF,TGCAGTGCTAGACGACTAGCGAGGGAGCAGTTCTTC
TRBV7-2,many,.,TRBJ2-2,CASSPQGGGELFF,TGTGCCAGCAGCCCCCAAGGGGGAGGGGAGCTGTTTTTT
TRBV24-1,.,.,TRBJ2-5,CATSDNSPTQETQYF,TGTGCCACCAGTGATAATAGTCCTACCCAAGAGACCCAGTACTTC
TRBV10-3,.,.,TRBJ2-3,CAISEGGDTQYF,TGTGCCATCAGTGAGGGGGGGGATACGCAGTATTTT
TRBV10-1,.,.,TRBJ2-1,CASSGSYNEQFF,TGCGCCAGCAGTGGGAGCTACAATGAGCAGTTCTTC
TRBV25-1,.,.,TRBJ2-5,CASSVGGSGPWGTQYF,TGTGCCAGCAGTGTGGGGGGCAGCGGGCCATGGGGGACCCAGTACTTC
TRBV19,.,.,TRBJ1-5,CASSISGINQPQHF,TGTGCCAGTAGTATCAGTGGGATAAATCAACCCCAGCATTTT
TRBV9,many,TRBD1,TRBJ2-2,CASSPTGAGELFF,TGTGCCAGCTCCCCGACAGGGGCCGGGGAGCTGTTTTTT
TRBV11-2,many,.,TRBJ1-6,CASSLNTGLNSPLHF,TGTGCCAGCAGCCTAAACACAGGGTTGAATTCACCCCTCCACTTT
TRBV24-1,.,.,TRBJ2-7,CATSDPMGGVVYEQYF,TGTGCCACCAGTGACCCTATGGGGGGAGTAGTCTACGAGCAGTACTTC
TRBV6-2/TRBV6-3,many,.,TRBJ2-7,CASRTGSHEQYF,TGTGCCAGCAGGACGGGCAGCCACGAGCAGTACTTC
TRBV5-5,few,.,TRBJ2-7,CASSLFLSRGEQYF,TGTGCCAGCAGCTTATTTTTATCGCGGGGCGAGCAGTACTTC
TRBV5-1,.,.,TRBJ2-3,CASSLAEDVTDTQYF,TGCGCCAGCAGCTTGGCCGAGGACGTCACAGATACGCAGTATTTT
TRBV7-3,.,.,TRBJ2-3,CASSLIGRADTQYF,TGTGCCAGCAGCTTAATAGGCCGCGCAGATACGCAGTATTTT
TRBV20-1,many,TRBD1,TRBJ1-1,CSARDPGGLGYTEAFF,TGCAGTGCTAGAGATCCAGGGGGACTTGGCTACACTGAAGCTTTCTTT
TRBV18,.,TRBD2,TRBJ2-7,CASSPREGLAYEQYF,TGTGCCAGCTCACCACGGGAGGGGTTGGCGTACGAGCAGTACTTC
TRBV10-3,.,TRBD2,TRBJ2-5,CAISWGTSGNQETQYF,TGTGCCATCAGCTGGGGGACTAGCGGGAACCAAGAGACCCAGTACTTC
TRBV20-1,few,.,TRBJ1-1,CSASGGGYTEAFF,TGCAGTGCTAGTGGGGGGGGGTACACTGAAGCTTTCTTT
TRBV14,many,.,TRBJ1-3,CASSRGLSGNTIYF,TGTGCCAGCAGCCGAGGGCTCTCTGGAAACACCATATATTTT